The 31 T cell receptor beta chains below all came from one sample that was sequenced in a study of cytomegalovirus exposure and HLA in healthy donors. Primers: 60 Vbeta forward and 13 Jbeta reverse. Sequenced by immunoSEQ multiplex PCR; TCRdb stores in-frame clones only, minus some. The data hold 150,000 to 200,000 clones, with roughly 79% observed a single time. Sequencing was performed on PBMCs. The receptors here all came from a man aged 30 to 45 in good health and CMV-seronegative.

The rearrangement uses TRBV19 and TRBJ1-5; TRBD1 agrees at 10 bases. V shed 6 bases and J 5 bases; nucleotides not matched to a gene: 7. The CDR3 is made up of 15 amino acids. Germline CDR1 reads LNHDA; CDR2 reads SQIVND (reference sequence). The CDR3 DNA sequence: TGTGCCAGTAGCCCAATCGGGACAGGGGATCAGCCCCAGCATTTT. It translates to CASSPIGTGDQPQHF. Complete variable domain (other parts from reference TRBV19 and TRBJ1-5): DGGITQSPKYLFRKEGQNVTLSCEQNLNHDAMYWYRQDPGQGLRLIYYSQIVNDFQKGDIAEGYSVSREKKESFPLTVTSAQKNPTAFYLCASSPIGTGDQPQHFGDGTRLSIL.

In DNA form, the CDR3 reads TGTGCCTGGACTGGACAGGGGGCAGGGAATTCACCCCTCCACTTT. Amino acid sequence: CAWTGQGAGNSPLHF. V and J are TRBV30 and TRBJ1-6, with 11 positions matching TRBD1. The CDR3 extends over 15 amino acids. The V segment lost 4 bases and the J segment 7 bases; nucleotides outside the gene matches: 6. CDR1 and CDR2 from the germline V gene are GTSNPN and SVGIG (reference sequence).

V is TRBV6-1 and J is TRBJ2-1; 9 nucleotides agree with TRBD2. Germline-derived CDR1 and CDR2 are MNHNS and SASEGT. V dropped 2 bases and J dropped 9; count of bases not matched to a gene: 8. The CDR3 covers 15 residues. The CDR3 DNA sequence: TGTGCCAGCAGTGAATTGAGACTGCGGGGGGGTGAGCAGTTCTTC. Protein product: CASSELRLRGGEQFF.

The CDR3 is CASKVSGARETQYF. CDR3 DNA: TGTGCCAGCAAAGTCAGCGGGGCGAGGGAGACCCAGTACTTC. The chain employs TRBV2 and TRBJ2-5, with TRBD2 identical over 7 bases. Germline V lookup: CDR1 SNHLY, CDR2 FYNNEI. There are 14 residues in the CDR3. V dropped 7 bases and J dropped 5; count of bases not matched to a gene: 10.

This chain links TRBV29-1 with TRBJ2-7; D is perhaps TRBD2 (5 bases). The V end lost 5 bases, the J end lost 4 bases, and 9 bases lay between the germline ends. The CDR3 consists of 11 residues. Per the germline V gene, CDR1 is SQVTM and CDR2 is ANQGSEA. Written as DNA, the CDR3 is TGCAGCGTTAGGTCGGGGTACGAGCAGTACTTC. This encodes CSVRSGYEQYF.

This chain joins TRBV28 and TRBJ2-7, with 7 bases identical to TRBD1. With V trimmed by 3 bases and J by 6 bases, 8 bases remained unmatched. Germline V gene sequence: CDR1 MDHEN, CDR2 SYDVKM. The CDR3 covers 14 residues. CDR3 DNA: TGTGCCAGCAGTTTTATGACAGGGCCCCGCGAGCAGTACTTC. Amino acid sequence: CASSFMTGPREQYF.

This chain uses TRBV4-1 with TRBJ2-3, with TRBD2 matching over 13 bases. Germline trimming cut 0 bases from V and 6 bases from J; bases unmatched to any gene: 9. The CDR3 loop spans 18 amino acids. Germline CDR1 MGHRA, CDR2 YSYEKL. CDR3 protein: CASSQDGTSGVGWDTQYF. CDR3 DNA sequence: TGCGCCAGCAGCCAAGATGGGACTAGCGGGGTGGGGTGGGATACGCAGTATTTT.

V usage is TRBV5-1 and J usage is TRBJ2-1, with TRBD2 matching over 10 bases. This CDR3 has 15 amino acids. The germline V gene has CDR1 SGHRS and CDR2 YFSETQ. With 4 bases clipped from V and 5 bases from J, the junction kept 6 bases outside the gene matches. The DNA of the CDR3 is TGCGCCAGCAGCCCCAGGACTAGCGGACACAATGAGCAGTTCTTC. This translates into CASSPRTSGHNEQFF.

The genes are TRBV7-6 and TRBJ2-3; D might be TRBD1 (6 bases). Germline CDR1 is SGHVS and CDR2 is FNYEAQ. This CDR3 is built from 16 residues. The ends were cut back, 0 bases at V and 1 base at J, with 11 bases in the middle. The CDR3 loop reads CASSLAPTGGTDTQYF. The CDR3 coding sequence is TGTGCCAGCAGCTTAGCTCCGACAGGAGGCACAGATACGCAGTATTTT. Full variable domain (rest looked up from reference TRBV7-6 and TRBJ2-3): GAGVSQSPRYKVTKRGQDVALRCDPISGHVSLYWYRQALGQGPEFLTYFNYEAQQDKSGLPNDRFSAERPEGSISTLTIQRTEQRDSAMYRCASSLAPTGGTDTQYFGPGTRLTVL.

This clone came up once. This chain connects TRBV5-1 to TRBJ1-1; the D gene is possibly TRBD1 (6 bases). V lost 3 bases and J lost 2, with 14 bases in between. The germline CDR1 and CDR2 sequences are SGHRS and YFSETQ. This CDR3 region has 15 residues. The CDR3 spells CASSSEGVYNTEAFF. The CDR3 DNA reads as TGCGCCAGCAGCTCCGAGGGGGTTTACAACACTGAAGCTTTCTTT.

The V call is TRBV2, the J call TRBJ1-4; 8 bases agree with TRBD1. Trimming removed 5 bases from V and 7 bases from J; junction bases left unmatched: 6. Looked up from germline, CDR1 is SNHLY and CDR2 is FYNNEI. The CDR3 loop spans 14 amino acids. Here the CDR3 DNA reads TGTGCCAGCAGTTCAACAGGGGGTGGTGAAAAACTGTTTTTT. It yields the protein CASSSTGGGEKLFF.

In its sample, this clone was seen many times. This chain uses TRBV10-2 with TRBJ1-1, with D perhaps TRBD1 (6 bases). V lost 6 bases and J lost 1, with 9 bases in between. There are 13 residues in the CDR3. CDR1 is WSHSY and CDR2 is SAAADI in the germline V gene. In DNA, the CDR3 is TGCGCCAGCAGCCGGACAGAGAACACTGAAGCTTTCTTT. This gives the protein CASSRTENTEAFF.

The chain recombines TRBV5-1 with TRBJ2-3; TRBD1 matches at 7 bases. Trimming took 2 bases from V and 4 from J; bases not matched to a gene: 10. Per germline, CDR1 SGHRS and CDR2 YFSETQ. This CDR3 is built from 16 residues. The CDR3 sequence is CASSFRGGQNPDTQYF. As DNA, the CDR3 is TGCGCCAGCAGCTTCCGAGGGGGACAGAACCCAGATACGCAGTATTTT.

Points on this clone: The same CDR3 is also encoded by other DNA sequences in this sample. This chain joins TRBV28 and TRBJ1-4, with a weak D call TRBD1 (6 bases). The CDR3 has 15 amino acids. Germline V lookup: CDR1 MDHEN, CDR2 SYDVKM. Trimming removed 3 bases at V and 0 bases at J, with 8 bases between. This chain's CDR3 is CASSLTGATNEKLFF. The DNA for the CDR3 is TGTGCCAGCAGTTTGACAGGCGCAACTAATGAAAAACTGTTTTTT.

This chain's CDR3 is CASSLGGLGANVLTF. Here the CDR3 DNA reads TGTGCCAGCAGCTTGGGGGGGCTTGGGGCCAACGTCCTGACTTTC. V and J are TRBV5-6 and TRBJ2-6; possible D gene TRBD1, 6 bases. CDR1 is SGHDT, CDR2 YYEEEE, per germline. The CDR3 spans 15 residues. The germline V and J ends were trimmed by 0 bases and 3 bases, with 7 bases remaining between them.

This chain links TRBV27 with TRBJ2-7; TRBD2 agrees at 11 bases. J lost 3 bases, V lost 4 bases, and 5 bases had no gene match. Germline-derived CDR1 and CDR2 are MNHEY and SMNVEV (reference sequence). The CDR3 runs to 15 residues. In DNA form, the CDR3 reads TGTGCCAGCAGTTCAACTAGCGGGAGTTACTACGAGCAGTACTTC. It specifies CASSSTSGSYYEQYF.

The rearrangement uses TRBV5-4 and TRBJ2-5; D is perhaps TRBD2 (6 bases). Germline values: CDR1 SGHNT, CDR2 YYREEE (reference sequence). Trimming left V 5 bases short and J 3 bases short, with 17 bases between. This CDR3 contains 15 residues. CDR3 residues: CASSNIRERKETQYF. In DNA form, the CDR3 reads TGTGCCAGCAGTAATATCCGGGAGCGAAAAGAGACCCAGTACTTC. Supplemented by reference TRBV5-4 and TRBJ2-5, the full variable domain reads ETGVTQSPTHLIKTRGQQVTLRCSSQSGHNTVSWYQQALGQGPQFIFQYYREEENGRGNFPPRFSGLQFPNYSSELNVNALELDDSALYLCASSNIRERKETQYFGPGTRLLVL.

This clone was observed once. The V call is TRBV30, the J call TRBJ2-5, with 8 bases that match TRBD2. TRBJ2-7 explains the end of the DNA better; the J call may be wrong. Germline V CDR1 and CDR2: GTSNPN, SVGIG (reference sequence). This CDR3 is built from 13 residues. The CDR3 region is CAWALAASYEQYF. CDR3 in DNA: TGTGCCTGGGCACTAGCGGCCTCCTACGAGCAGTACTTC.

The V call is TRBV6-5, the J call TRBJ2-1; maybe TRBD1 (5 bases). Trimming removed 5 bases from V and 2 bases from J, with 7 bases in between. The germline CDR1 and CDR2 sequences are MNHEY and SVGAGI. The CDR3 covers 13 residues. CDR3 amino acids: CASSDRAYNEQFF. The CDR3 DNA sequence: TGTGCCAGCAGTGACAGAGCCTACAATGAGCAGTTCTTC.

This clone was picked up a small number of times. V and J are TRBV19 and TRBJ2-2; 11 bases match TRBD2. CDR3 length equals 17 residues. Losses at the gene ends were 5 bases for V and 3 bases for J; bases not matched to a gene: 8. Germline CDR1 is LNHDA and CDR2 is SQIVND (reference sequence). In nucleotides, the CDR3 is TGTGCCAGTAGTTCGCCGGGACTAGCGGCCGACACCGGGGAGCTGTTTTTT. Translated: CASSSPGLAADTGELFF. Filled out from reference TRBV19 and TRBJ2-2, the complete variable domain reads DGGITQSPKYLFRKEGQNVTLSCEQNLNHDAMYWYRQDPGQGLRLIYYSQIVNDFQKGDIAEGYSVSREKKESFPLTVTSAQKNPTAFYLCASSSPGLAADTGELFFGEGSRLTVL.

The chain carries TRBV2 and TRBJ1-1; maybe TRBD1 (5 bases). Trimming cost V 9 bases and J 4 bases, with 15 bases left between them. The CDR3 consists of 13 residues. The germline CDR1 and CDR2 sequences are SNHLY and FYNNEI. The CDR3 bases are TGTGCCAGTACATGGAGGGGTGGCACTGAAGCTTTCTTT. Amino acid sequence: CASTWRGGTEAFF.

Details on this clone: Other DNA sequences in the same sample also yield this CDR3. The chain combines TRBV6-5 with TRBJ2-5, with 7 bases lining up with TRBD2. The length of the CDR3 is 14 residues. CDR1 is MNHEY and CDR2 is SVGAGI in the germline V gene. The ends lost 2 bases at V and 2 bases at J; junction bases unmatched: 2. The CDR3 nucleotides read TGTGCCAGCAGTTACGGGGGGGGGCAAGAGACCCAGTACTTC. Its translation is CASSYGGGQETQYF.

This sequence joins TRBV2 and TRBJ2-3, with 7 bases matching TRBD2. V lost 6 bases and J lost 1; bases outside the gene matches: 10. Germline loops: CDR1 SNHLY, CDR2 FYNNEI. This CDR3 has 16 residues. The CDR3 DNA reads TGTGCCAGCAGCTGGAGAGCTAGCGGAGGCACAGATACGCAGTATTTT. It codes for CASSWRASGGTDTQYF.

This sequence joins TRBV9 and TRBJ2-3; 13 nucleotides match TRBD2. CDR3 size: 16 residues. Germline V gene sequence: CDR1 SGDLS, CDR2 YYNGEE. The J segment lost 5 bases and the V segment lost 5 bases, leaving 8 bases of the junction unmatched. Here the CDR3 DNA reads TGTGCCAGCAGGTCGGGGACTAGCGGGGCTGAAGATACGCAGTATTTT. This codes for CASRSGTSGAEDTQYF.

The V call is TRBV27, the J call TRBJ2-2; TRBD1 is a possible D gene (6 bases). Per the germline V gene, CDR1 is MNHEY and CDR2 is SMNVEV (reference sequence). The CDR3 contains 15 residues. The V end was cut by 6 bases, the J end by 3 bases, with 14 bases between. The CDR3 protein is CASRPLQGDTGELFF. As DNA, the CDR3 is TGTGCCAGCAGACCTTTACAGGGCGACACCGGGGAGCTGTTTTTT.

The CDR3, as DNA: TGTGCCAGCAGGGGGCTATCTGGCGAGCAGTTCTTC. Translated: CASRGLSGEQFF. The gene calls are TRBV2 and TRBJ2-1; D might be TRBD1 (5 bases). V shed 6 bases and J shed 10 bases, with 13 bases lying between them. The germline CDR1 and CDR2 sequences are SNHLY and FYNNEI. This CDR3 is 12 amino acids long.

V gene TRBV15 combines with J gene TRBJ1-2; D unclear. Germline-derived CDR1 and CDR2 are LNHNV and YYDKDF (reference sequence). V was trimmed by 6 bases and J by 8 bases, leaving 19 bases between them. The CDR3 is 14 residues long. CDR3 region: CATSQEGVIGGYTF. CDR3 coding DNA: TGTGCCACCAGTCAGGAGGGAGTTATCGGCGGCTACACCTTC.

V is TRBV28 and J is TRBJ2-7, with TRBD2 matching 12 bases. The V gene's germline CDR1 is MDHEN and CDR2 SYDVKM. The length of the CDR3 is 13 residues. The junction had 5 bases not matched to a gene; V was cut back by 8 bases and J by 6 bases. The CDR3 DNA follows: TGTGCCAGCCGGACTAGCGGGACCCTCGAGCAGTACTTC. Its protein product is CASRTSGTLEQYF. Complete variable domain (other parts from reference TRBV28 and TRBJ2-7): DVKVTQSSRYLVKRTGEKVFLECVQDMDHENMFWYRQDPGLGLRLIYFSYDVKMKEKGDIPEGYSVSREKKERFSLILESASTNQTSMYLCASRTSGTLEQYFGPGTRLTVT.

The V call is TRBV2, the J call TRBJ2-5, with 7 bases aligning to TRBD2. Losses at the gene ends were 6 bases for V and 5 bases for J; bases not matched to a gene: 9. The length of the CDR3 is 14 residues. CDR1 is SNHLY and CDR2 is FYNNEI in the germline V gene. The CDR3 DNA is TGTGCCAGCAGAGGACTAGTTGGTAGGGAGACCCAGTACTTC. Its protein product is CASRGLVGRETQYF.

The chain has TRBV5-1 and TRBJ2-5, with 8 nucleotides matching TRBD1. The CDR3 is made up of 14 amino acids. Germline V CDR1 and CDR2: SGHRS, YFSETQ. J was trimmed by 5 bases and V by 0 bases; bases with no gene match: 3. CDR3 nucleotide sequence: TGCGCCAGCAGCTTGGAGGACAGGGTTGAGACCCAGTACTTC. Its translation: CASSLEDRVETQYF. The complete variable domain, with remaining parts taken from reference TRBV5-1 and TRBJ2-5, reads KAGVTQTPRYLIKTRGQQVTLSCSPISGHRSVSWYQQTPGQGLQFLFEYFSETQRNKGNFPGRFSGRQFSNSRSEMNVSTLELGDSALYLCASSLEDRVETQYFGPGTRLLVL.

J is TRBJ1-2 and V is TRBV6-5, with 7 bases identical to TRBD1. V was clipped by 0 bases and J by 6 bases; unmatched bases: 4. The germline gives CDR1 MNHEY, CDR2 SVGAGI. This CDR3 has 14 amino acids. CDR3 protein: CASSYSTGVNGYTF. DNA of the CDR3: TGTGCCAGCAGTTACTCCACAGGGGTCAATGGCTACACCTTC.